Listed below are T cell receptor beta chains from one sample, sequenced in a study of technical replicates of blood from a few donors. The data were produced by immunoSEQ multiplex PCR, yet TCRdb's version contains in-frame clones alone and is incomplete. The sample yields 90,000 to 100,000 clones, approximately 95% seen once. Sequencing was performed on T cells isolated from PBMCs. The source of these receptors is a human donor in good health. Each CDR3 is given with its conserved first and last residue. Part of the rows lack a size; the others show once, few, many or a class for expanded clones.

v_gene	j_gene	abundance	CDR3aa
TRBV11-2	TRBJ1-1	NA	CASSLTRNTEAFF
TRBV4-1	TRBJ2-1	NA	CASSQDPDTPGVYNEQFF
TRBV7-2	TRBJ1-1	NA	CASSSSEIGAKIEAFF
TRBV18	TRBJ2-7	NA	CASSKLAGEYEQYF
TRBV18	TRBJ2-2	NA	CASSPRPTSGDTGELFF
TRBV14	TRBJ2-1	NA	CASSHRTSGSYNEQFF
TRBV9	TRBJ1-1	NA	CASSLIGEVPEAFF
TRBV2	TRBJ1-5	NA	CASSEESGGGPQHF
TRBV7-8	TRBJ2-7	NA	CASSLSESYEQYF
TRBV7-9	TRBJ1-5	NA	CASSLVGLGDNQPQHF
TRBV29-1	TRBJ2-1	NA	CSVESREALYNEQFF
TRBV19	TRBJ2-3	NA	CASSPSGRVPDTQYF
TRBV14	TRBJ2-1	few	CASRLTGNEQFF
TRBV9	TRBJ2-1	NA	CASSVATGGGEQFF
TRBV2	TRBJ2-1	NA	CASSSSGLAGVEQFF
TRBV5-5	TRBJ1-2	NA	CASRTGGVDYGYTF
TRBV27	TRBJ2-2	NA	CASRHVRDRVTGELFF
TRBV27	TRBJ2-1	few	CASSLYNGGRHNEQFF
TRBV10-2	TRBJ1-5	NA	CATSGTGGAQPQHF
TRBV1	TRBJ2-1	NA	CTSSQDRDRGSSYNEQFF
TRBV6-5	TRBJ2-1	NA	CASSYLGQYNEQFF
TRBV5-1	TRBJ2-3	NA	CASSLILAGTSTDTQYF
TRBV30	TRBJ2-7	NA	CAWSLGSLGESYEQYF
TRBV7-9	TRBJ2-5	NA	CASSGAGGGLQETQYF
TRBV7-9	TRBJ2-7	NA	CASSLAGQGSSYEQYF
TRBV29-1	TRBJ1-5	NA	CSVRRDSNQPQHF
TRBV2	TRBJ2-1	NA	CASSRASGSGEQFF
TRBV6-5	TRBJ2-7	NA	CASRRTRATYEQYF
TRBV14	TRBJ1-2	NA	CASSSGTGYWYGYTF
TRBV4-1	TRBJ1-4	NA	CASSQAGTVENEKLFF
TRBV6-1	TRBJ2-1	NA	CASSGRTRIAYNEQFF
TRBV6-5	TRBJ1-1	NA	CASSFHGGNTEAFF
TRBV7-7	TRBJ2-5	NA	CASSPEGAETQYF
TRBV5-5	TRBJ2-2	NA	CASSLARGLGELFF
TRBV9	TRBJ2-1	NA	CASSVGRGVGSYNEQFF
TRBV30	TRBJ2-2	NA	CAWSLGAGELFF
TRBV5-5	TRBJ2-3	NA	CASSLWDLSTDTQYF
TRBV5-1	TRBJ2-1	NA	CASSLGTSGGTYNEQFF
TRBV7-9	TRBJ2-5	NA	CASSIRQAPETQYF
TRBV6-5	TRBJ1-1	NA	CASSYSLRSGAFF
TRBV9	TRBJ1-4	NA	CASSPRQGENEKLFF
TRBV6-1	TRBJ2-3	few	CASSEFWDRSTDTQYF
TRBV19	TRBJ1-6	NA	CASSIDPYGGNSPLHF
TRBV5-1	TRBJ2-3	NA	CASSLEVTGGADTQYF
TRBV5-6	TRBJ2-4	NA	CASSQTSGGSPYIQYF
TRBV6-6	TRBJ1-3	NA	CASRRRGGTIYF
TRBV6-5	TRBJ1-2	NA	CATRFQGARGYTF
TRBV6-5	TRBJ1-3	once	CASSYASGFSGNTIYF
TRBV27	TRBJ2-7	NA	CASSLTRQTYEQYF
TRBV27	TRBJ2-2	NA	CASSWRLAVLTGNTGELFF